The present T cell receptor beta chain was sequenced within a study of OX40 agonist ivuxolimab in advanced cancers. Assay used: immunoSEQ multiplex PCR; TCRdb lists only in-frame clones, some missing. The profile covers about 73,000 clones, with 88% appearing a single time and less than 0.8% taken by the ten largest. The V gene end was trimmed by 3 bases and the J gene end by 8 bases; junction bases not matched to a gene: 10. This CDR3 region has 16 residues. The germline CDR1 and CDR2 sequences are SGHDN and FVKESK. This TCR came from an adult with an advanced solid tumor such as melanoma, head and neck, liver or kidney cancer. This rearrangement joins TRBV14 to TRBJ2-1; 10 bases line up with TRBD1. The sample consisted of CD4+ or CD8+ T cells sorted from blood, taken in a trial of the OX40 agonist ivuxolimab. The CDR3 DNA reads TGTGCCAGCAGCCAGGCCGACAGGGGGCAAGTTGATGAGCAGTTCTTC. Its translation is CASSQADRGQVDEQFF.